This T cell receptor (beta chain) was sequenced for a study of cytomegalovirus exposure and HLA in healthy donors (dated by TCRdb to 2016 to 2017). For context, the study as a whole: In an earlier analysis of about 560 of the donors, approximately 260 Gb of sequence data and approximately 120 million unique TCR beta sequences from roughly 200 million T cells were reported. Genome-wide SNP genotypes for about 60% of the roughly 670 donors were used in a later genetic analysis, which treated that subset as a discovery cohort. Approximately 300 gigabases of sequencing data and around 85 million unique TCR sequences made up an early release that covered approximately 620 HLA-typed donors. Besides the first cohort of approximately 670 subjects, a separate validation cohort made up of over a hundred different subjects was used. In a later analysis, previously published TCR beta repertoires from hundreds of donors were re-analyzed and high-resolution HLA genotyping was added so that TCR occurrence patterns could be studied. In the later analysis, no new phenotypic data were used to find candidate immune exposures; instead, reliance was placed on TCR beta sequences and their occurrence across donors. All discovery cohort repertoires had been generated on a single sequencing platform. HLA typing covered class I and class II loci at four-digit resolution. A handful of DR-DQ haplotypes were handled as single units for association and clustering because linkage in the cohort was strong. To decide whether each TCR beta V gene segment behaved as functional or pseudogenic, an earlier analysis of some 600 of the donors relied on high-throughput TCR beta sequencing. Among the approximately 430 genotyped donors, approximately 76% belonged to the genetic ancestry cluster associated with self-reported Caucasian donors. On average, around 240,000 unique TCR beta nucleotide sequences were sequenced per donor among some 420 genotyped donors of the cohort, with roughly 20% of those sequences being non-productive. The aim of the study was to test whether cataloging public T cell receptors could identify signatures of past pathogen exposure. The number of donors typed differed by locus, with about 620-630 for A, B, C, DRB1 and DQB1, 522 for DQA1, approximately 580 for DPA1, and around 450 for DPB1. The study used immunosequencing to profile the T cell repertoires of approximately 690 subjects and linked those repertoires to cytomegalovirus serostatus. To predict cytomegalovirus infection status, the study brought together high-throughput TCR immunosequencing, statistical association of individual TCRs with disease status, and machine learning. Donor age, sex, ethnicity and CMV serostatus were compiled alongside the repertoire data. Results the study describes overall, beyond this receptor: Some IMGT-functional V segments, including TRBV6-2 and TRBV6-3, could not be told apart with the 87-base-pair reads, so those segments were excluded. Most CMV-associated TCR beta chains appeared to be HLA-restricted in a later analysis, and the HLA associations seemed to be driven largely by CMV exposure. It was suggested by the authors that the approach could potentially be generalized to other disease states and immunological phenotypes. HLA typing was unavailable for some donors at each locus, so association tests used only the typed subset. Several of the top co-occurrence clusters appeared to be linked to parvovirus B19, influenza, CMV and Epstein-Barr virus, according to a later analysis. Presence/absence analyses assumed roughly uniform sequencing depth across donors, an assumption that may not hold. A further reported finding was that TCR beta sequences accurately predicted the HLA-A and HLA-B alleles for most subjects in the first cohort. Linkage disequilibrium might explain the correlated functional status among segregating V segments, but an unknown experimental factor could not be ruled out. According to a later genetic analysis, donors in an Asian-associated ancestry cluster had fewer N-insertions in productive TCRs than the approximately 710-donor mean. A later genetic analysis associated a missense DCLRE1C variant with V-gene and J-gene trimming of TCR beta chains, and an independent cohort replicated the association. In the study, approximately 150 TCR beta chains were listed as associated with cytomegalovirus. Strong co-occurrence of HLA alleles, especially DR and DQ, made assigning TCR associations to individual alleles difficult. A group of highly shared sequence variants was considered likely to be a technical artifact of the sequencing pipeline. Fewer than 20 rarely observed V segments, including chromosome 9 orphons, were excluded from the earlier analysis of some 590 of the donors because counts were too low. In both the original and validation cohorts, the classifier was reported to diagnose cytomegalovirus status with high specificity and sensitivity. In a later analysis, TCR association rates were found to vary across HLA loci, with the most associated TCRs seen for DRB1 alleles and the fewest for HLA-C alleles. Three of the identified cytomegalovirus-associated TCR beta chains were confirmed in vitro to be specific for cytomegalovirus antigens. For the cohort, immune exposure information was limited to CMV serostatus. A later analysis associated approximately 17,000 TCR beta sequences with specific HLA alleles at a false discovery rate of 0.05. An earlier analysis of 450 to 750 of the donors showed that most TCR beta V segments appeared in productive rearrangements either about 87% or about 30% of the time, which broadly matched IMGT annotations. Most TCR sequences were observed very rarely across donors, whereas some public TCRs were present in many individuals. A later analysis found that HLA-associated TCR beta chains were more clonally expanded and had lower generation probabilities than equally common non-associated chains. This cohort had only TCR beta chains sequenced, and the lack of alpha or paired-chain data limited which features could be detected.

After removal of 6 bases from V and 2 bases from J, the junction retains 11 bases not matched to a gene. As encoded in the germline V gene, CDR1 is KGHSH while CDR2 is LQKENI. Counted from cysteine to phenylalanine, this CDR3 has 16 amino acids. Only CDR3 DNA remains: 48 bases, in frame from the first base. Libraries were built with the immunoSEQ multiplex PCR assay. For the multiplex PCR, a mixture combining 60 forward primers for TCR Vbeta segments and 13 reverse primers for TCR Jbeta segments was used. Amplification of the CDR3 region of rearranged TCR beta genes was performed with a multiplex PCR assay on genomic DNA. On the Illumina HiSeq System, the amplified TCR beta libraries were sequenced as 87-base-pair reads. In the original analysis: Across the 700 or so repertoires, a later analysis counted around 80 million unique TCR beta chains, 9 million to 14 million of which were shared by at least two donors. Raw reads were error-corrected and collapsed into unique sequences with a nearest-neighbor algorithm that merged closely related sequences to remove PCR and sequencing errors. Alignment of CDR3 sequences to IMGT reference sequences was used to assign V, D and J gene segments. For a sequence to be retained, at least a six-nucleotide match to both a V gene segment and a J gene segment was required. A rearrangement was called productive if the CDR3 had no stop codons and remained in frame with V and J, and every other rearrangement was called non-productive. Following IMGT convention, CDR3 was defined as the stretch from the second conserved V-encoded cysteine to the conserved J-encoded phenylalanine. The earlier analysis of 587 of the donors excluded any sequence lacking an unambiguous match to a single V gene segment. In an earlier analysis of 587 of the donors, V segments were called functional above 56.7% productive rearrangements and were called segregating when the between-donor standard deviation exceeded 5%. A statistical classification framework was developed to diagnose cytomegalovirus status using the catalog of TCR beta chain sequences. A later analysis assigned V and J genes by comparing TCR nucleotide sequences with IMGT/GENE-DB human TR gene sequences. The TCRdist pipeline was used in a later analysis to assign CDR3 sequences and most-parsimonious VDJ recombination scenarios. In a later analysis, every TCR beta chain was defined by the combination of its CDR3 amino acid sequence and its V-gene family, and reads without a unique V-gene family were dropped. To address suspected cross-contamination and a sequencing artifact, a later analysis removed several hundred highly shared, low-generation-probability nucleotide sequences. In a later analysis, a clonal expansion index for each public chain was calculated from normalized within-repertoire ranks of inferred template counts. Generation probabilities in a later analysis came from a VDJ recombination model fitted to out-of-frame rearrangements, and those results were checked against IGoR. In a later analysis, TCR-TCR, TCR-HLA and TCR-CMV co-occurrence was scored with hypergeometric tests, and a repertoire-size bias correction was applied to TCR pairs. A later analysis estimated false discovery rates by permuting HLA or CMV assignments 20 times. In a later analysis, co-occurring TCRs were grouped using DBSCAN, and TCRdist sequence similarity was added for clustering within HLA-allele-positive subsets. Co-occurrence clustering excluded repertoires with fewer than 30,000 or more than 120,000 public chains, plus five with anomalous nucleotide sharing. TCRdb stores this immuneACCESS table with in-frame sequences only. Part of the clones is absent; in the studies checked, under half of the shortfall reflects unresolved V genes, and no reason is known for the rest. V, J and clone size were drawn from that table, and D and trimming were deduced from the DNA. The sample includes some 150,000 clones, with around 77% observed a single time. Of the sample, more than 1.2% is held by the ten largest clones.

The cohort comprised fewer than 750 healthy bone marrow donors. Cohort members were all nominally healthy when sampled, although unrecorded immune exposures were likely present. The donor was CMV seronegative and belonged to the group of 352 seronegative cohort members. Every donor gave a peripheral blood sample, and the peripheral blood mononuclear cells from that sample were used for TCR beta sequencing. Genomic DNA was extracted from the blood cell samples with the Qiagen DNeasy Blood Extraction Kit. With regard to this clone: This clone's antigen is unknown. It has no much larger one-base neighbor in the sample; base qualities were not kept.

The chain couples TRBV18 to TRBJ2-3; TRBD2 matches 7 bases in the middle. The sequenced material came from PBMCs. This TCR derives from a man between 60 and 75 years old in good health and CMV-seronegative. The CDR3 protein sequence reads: CASSVGPSGNTDTQYF. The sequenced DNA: TGTGCCAGCTCCGTCGGTCCTAGCGGAAACACAGATACGCAGTATTTT. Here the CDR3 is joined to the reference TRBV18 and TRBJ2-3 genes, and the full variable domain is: NAGVMQNPRHLVRRRGQEARLRCSPMKGHSHVYWYRQLPEEGLKFMVYLQKENIIDESGMPKERFSAEFPKEGPSILRIQQVVRGDSAAYFCASSVGPSGNTDTQYFGPGTRLTVL.